This paragraph reports one T cell receptor (beta chain). The data stem from a study of blood T cell repertoires in COVID-19. Whole-study context: Samples representing acute and convalescent COVID-19 were sourced from the United States, Italy and Spain.

The CDR3 runs 15 residues. CDR1 and CDR2 (germline): SGHRS, YFSETQ. With 3 bases clipped from V and 10 bases from J, the junction kept 7 bases outside the gene matches. Clones were read by immunoSEQ multiplex PCR, and TCRdb kept only the in-frame ones, dropping some. Here the sample spans a few hundred thousand clones, under 85% being singletons. What was sequenced was PBMCs or T cells enriched from blood (not recorded which). This sequence joins TRBV5-1 and TRBJ2-4; TRBD2 aligns across 13 bases. This TCR was sampled from a woman aged 45-59 years who had recovered from COVID-19. The CDR3 loop reads CASSSGLAGASIQYF. CDR3 nucleotides: TGCGCCAGCAGCTCCGGACTAGCGGGGGCCTCGATTCAGTACTTC.